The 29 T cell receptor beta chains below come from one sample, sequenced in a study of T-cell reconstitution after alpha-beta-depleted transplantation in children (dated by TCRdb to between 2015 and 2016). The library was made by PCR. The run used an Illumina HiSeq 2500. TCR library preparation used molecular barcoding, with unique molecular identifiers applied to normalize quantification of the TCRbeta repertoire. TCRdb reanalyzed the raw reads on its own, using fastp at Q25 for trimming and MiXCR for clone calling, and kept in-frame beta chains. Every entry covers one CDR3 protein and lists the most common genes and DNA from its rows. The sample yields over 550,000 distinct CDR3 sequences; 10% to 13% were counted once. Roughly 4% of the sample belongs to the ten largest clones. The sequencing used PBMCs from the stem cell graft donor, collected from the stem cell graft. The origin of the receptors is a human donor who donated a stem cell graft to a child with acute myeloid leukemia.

The CDR3 region is CASSLTTSGINEQYF. In nucleotides, the CDR3 is TGTGCCAGCAGTCTGACTACTAGCGGGATTAACGAGCAGTACTTC. The chain couples TRBV27 to TRBJ2-7; 10 bases map to TRBD2. Unmatched junction bases numbered 9, after V lost 5 bases and J lost 5 bases. CDR3 length: 15 amino acids. From germline, CDR1 is MNHEY and CDR2 SMNVEV (reference sequence).

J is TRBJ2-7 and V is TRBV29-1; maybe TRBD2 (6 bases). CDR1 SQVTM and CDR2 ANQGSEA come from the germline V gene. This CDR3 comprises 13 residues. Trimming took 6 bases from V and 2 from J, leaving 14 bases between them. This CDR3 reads CSVNAGGAYEQYF. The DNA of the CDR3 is TGCAGCGTAAATGCAGGCGGGGCCTACGAGCAGTACTTC.

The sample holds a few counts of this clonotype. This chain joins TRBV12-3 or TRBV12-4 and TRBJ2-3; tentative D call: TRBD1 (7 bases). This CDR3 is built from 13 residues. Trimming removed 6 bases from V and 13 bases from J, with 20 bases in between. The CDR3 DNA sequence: TGTGCCAGCAGAGAAGCAGGGGGGAGTTCGGAGTATTTT. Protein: CASREAGGSSEYF.

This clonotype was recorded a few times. This CDR3 reads CAWFPRETEAFF. The DNA of the CDR3 is TGTGCCTGGTTTCCGCGTGAGACTGAAGCTTTCTTT. V and J are TRBV30 and TRBJ1-1; D remains unclear. V dropped 5 bases and J dropped 5 bases, with 12 bases sitting between them. This CDR3 comprises 12 residues. The V gene's germline CDR1 is GTSNPN and CDR2 SVGIG (reference sequence).

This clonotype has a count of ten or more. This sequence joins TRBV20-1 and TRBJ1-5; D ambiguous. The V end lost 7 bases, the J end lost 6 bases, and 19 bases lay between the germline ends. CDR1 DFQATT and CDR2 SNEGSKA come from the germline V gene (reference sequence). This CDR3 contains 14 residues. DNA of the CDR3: TGCAGTGTCAAGGGCCCTCTCAACGGTCAGCCCCAGCATTTT. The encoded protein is CSVKGPLNGQPQHF.

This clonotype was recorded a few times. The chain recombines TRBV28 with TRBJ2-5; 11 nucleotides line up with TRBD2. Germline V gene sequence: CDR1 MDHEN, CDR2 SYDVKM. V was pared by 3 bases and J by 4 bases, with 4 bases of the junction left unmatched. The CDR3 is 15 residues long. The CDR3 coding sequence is TGTGCCAGCAGTTTGGCCGGGACTAGCGGAGAGACCCAGTACTTC. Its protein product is CASSLAGTSGETQYF.

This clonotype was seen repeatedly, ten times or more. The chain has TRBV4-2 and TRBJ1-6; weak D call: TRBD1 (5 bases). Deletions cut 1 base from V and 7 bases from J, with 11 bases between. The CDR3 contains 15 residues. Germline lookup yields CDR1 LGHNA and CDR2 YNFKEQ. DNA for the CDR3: TGTGCCAGCAGCCAAGGCGGGACGGCCAATTCACCCCTCCACTTT. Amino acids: CASSQGGTANSPLHF.

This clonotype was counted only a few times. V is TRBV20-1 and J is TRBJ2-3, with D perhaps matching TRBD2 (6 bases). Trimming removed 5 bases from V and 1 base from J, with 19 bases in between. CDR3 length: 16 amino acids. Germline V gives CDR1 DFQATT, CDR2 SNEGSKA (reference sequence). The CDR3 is CSASGTENKGTDTQYF. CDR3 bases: TGCAGTGCTTCCGGGACTGAGAATAAAGGCACAGATACGCAGTATTTT.

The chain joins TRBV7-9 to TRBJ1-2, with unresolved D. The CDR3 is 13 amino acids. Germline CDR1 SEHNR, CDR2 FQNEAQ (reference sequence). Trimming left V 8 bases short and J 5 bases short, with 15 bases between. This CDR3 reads CASGTDQIYGYTF. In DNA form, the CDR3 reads TGTGCCAGCGGAACCGACCAGATTTATGGCTACACCTTC.

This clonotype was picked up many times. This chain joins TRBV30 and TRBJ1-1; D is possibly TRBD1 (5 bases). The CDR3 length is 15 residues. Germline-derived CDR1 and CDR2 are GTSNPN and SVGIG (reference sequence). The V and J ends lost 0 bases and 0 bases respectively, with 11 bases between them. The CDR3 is CAWSVWGTVNTEAFF. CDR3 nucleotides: TGTGCCTGGAGTGTATGGGGGACGGTGAACACTGAAGCTTTCTTT. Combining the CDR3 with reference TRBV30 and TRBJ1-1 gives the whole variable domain SQTIHQWPATLVQPVGSPLSLECTVEGTSNPNLYWYRQAAGRGLQLLFYSVGIGQISSEVPQNLSASRPQDRQFILSSKKLLLSDSGFYLCAWSVWGTVNTEAFFGQGTRLTVV.

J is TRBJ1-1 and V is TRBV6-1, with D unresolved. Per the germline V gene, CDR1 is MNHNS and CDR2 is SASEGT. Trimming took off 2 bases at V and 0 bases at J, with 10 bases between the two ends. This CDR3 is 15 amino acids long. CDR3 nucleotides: TGTGCCAGCAGTGAAAAGGTGATCATGAACACTGAAGCTTTCTTT. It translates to CASSEKVIMNTEAFF.

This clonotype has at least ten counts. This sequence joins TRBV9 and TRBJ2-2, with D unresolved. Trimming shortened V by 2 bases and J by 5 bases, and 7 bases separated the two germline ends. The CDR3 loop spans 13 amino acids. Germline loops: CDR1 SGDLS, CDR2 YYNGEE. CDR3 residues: CASSVWGTGELFF. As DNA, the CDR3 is TGTGCCAGCAGCGTTTGGGGAACCGGGGAGCTGTTTTTT.

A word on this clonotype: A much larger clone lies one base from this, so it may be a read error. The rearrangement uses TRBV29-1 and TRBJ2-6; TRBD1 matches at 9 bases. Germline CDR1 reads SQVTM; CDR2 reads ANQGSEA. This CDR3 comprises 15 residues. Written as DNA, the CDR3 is TGCAGCGCCGCAACAGGGGGCCTTGGGGGCAACGTCCTGACTTTC. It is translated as CSAATGGLGGNVLTF.

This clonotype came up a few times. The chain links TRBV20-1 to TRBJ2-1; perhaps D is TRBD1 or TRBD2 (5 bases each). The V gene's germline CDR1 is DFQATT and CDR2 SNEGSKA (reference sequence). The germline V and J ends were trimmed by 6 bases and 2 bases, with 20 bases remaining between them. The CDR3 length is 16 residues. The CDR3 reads CSAREFGTNPYNEQFF. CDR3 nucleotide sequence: TGCAGTGCCAGGGAATTCGGGACCAACCCCTACAATGAGCAGTTCTTC.

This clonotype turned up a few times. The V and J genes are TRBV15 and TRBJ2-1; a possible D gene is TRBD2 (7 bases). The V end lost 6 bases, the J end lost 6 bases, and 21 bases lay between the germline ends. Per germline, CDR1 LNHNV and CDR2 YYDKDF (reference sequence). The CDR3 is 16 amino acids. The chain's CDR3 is CATRGGGAGSGNEQFF. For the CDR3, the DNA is TGTGCCACCAGAGGAGGGGGGGCAGGGAGCGGCAATGAGCAGTTCTTC.

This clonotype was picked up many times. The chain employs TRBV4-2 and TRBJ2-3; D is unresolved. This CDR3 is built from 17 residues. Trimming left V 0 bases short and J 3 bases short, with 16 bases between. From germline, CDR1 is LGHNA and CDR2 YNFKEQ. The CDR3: CASSQDTNSPGTDTQYF. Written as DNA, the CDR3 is TGTGCCAGCAGCCAAGATACGAACTCTCCCGGGACAGATACGCAGTATTTT.

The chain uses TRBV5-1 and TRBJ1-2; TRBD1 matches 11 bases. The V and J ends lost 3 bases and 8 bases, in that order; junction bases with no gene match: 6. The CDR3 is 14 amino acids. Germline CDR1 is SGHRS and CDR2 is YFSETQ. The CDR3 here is CASSSGQGVGGYTF. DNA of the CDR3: TGCGCCAGCAGCTCGGGACAGGGGGTAGGAGGCTACACCTTC.

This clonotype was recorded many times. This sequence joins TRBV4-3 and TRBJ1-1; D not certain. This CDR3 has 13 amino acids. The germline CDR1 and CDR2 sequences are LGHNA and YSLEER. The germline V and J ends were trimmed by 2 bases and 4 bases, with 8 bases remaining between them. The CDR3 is CASSQRSGTEAFF. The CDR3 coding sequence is TGCGCCAGCAGCCAAAGGAGTGGCACTGAAGCTTTCTTT.

The CDR3 loop is CAWTYMVLHNEQFF. For the CDR3, the DNA is TGTGCCTGGACCTACATGGTCCTCCACAATGAGCAGTTCTTC. The chain is built from TRBV30 and TRBJ2-1; D is uncertain. CDR1 and CDR2 (germline): GTSNPN, SVGIG (reference sequence). Trimming pared 4 bases from V and 5 bases from J, leaving 15 bases between. The CDR3 spans 14 residues.

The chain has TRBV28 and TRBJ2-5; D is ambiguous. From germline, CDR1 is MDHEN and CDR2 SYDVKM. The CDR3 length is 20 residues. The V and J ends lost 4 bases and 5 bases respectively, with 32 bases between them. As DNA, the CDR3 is TGTGCCAGCAGTTCTATTATAGGGAACCCGACGGTGTTAATCCGGGAGACCCAGTACTTC. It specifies CASSSIIGNPTVLIRETQYF.

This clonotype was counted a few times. The CDR3 is CSVPGDPGANVLTF. The CDR3 region has the DNA TGCAGCGTTCCCGGGGACCCTGGGGCCAACGTCCTGACTTTC. This chain connects TRBV29-1 to TRBJ2-6; D assignment may be TRBD1 or TRBD2 (5 bases each). Trimming took 5 bases from V and 2 from J, leaving 10 bases between them. The CDR3 consists of 14 residues. Germline V CDR1 and CDR2: SQVTM, ANQGSEA.

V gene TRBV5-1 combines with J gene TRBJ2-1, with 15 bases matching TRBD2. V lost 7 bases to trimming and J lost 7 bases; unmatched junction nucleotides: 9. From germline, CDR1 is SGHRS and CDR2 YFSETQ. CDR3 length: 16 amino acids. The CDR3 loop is CASGGLAGGPGNEQFF. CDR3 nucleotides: TGCGCCAGCGGCGGACTAGCGGGAGGGCCGGGAAATGAGCAGTTCTTC.

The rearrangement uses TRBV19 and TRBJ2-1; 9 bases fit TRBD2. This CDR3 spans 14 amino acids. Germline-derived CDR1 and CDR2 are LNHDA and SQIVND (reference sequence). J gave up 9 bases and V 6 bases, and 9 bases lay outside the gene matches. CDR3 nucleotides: TGTGCCAGTAGCGGCCTAGCGGGGCGCGGTGAGCAGTTCTTC. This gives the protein CASSGLAGRGEQFF.

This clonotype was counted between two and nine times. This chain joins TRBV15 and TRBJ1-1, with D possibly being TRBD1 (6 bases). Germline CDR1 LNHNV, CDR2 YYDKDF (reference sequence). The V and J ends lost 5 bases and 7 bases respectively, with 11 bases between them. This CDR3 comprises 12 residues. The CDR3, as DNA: TGTGCCACCAGCCCCTACAGGGATGAAGCTTTCTTT. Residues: CATSPYRDEAFF.

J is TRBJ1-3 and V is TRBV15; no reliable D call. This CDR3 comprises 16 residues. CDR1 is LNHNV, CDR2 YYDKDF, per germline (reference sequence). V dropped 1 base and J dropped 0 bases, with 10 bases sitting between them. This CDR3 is CATSRGKDLSGNTIYF. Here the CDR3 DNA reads TGTGCCACCAGCAGAGGAAAGGATCTCTCTGGAAACACCATATATTTT.

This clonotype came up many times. The CDR3 DNA reads TGCGCCAGCAGCGTGAGACTAGCGGGAAGCTCCTACAATGAGCAGTTCTTC. Protein product: CASSVRLAGSSYNEQFF. The chain combines TRBV5-1 with TRBJ2-1; 11 nucleotides line up with TRBD2. In germline, CDR1 is SGHRS, CDR2 YFSETQ. The CDR3 is 17 amino acids. V trimming: 4 bases; J trimming: 0 bases; junction bases outside the gene matches: 6. The whole variable domain, filled in from reference TRBV5-1 and TRBJ2-1, reads KAGVTQTPRYLIKTRGQQVTLSCSPISGHRSVSWYQQTPGQGLQFLFEYFSETQRNKGNFPGRFSGRQFSNSRSEMNVSTLELGDSALYLCASSVRLAGSSYNEQFFGPGTRLTVL.

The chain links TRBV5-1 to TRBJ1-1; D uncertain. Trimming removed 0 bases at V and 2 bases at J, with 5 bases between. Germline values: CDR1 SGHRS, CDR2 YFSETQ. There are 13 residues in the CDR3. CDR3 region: CASSLVINTEAFF. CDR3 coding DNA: TGCGCCAGCAGCTTGGTTATTAACACTGAAGCTTTCTTT.

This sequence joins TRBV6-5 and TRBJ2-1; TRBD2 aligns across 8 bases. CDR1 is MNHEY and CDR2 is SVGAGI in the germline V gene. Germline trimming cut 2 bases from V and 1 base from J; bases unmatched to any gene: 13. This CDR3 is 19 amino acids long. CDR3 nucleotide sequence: TGTGCCAGCAGTTACGACGGGAGGGCCTGGCTAGGGTCCTACAATGAGCAGTTCTTC. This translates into CASSYDGRAWLGSYNEQFF.

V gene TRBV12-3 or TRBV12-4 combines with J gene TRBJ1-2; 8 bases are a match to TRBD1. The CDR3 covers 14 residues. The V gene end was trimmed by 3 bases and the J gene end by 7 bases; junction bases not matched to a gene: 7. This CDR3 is CASSLGQGASGYTF. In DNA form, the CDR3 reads TGTGCCAGCAGTTTGGGGCAGGGGGCGTCTGGCTACACCTTC.